Following are 28 T cell receptor beta chains from one sample sequenced in a study of T cells in Graves' hyperthyroidism and ophthalmopathy. Amplification of TCR beta CDR3 regions was performed using RNA transcripts as template. An initial round of RT-PCR targeting the TCR CDR3 relied on the HTBI primer set. MiXCR was run by TCRdb on the multiplex PCR reads, yielding one entry per CDR3 protein. The repertoire holds around 530,000 distinct CDR3 sequences, with 17% as singletons. The sample consisted of blood. All receptors derive from a young woman with Graves' ophthalmopathy.

This clonotype was counted at least ten times. This chain joins TRBV20-1 and TRBJ1-1, with no clear D. The CDR3 length is 14 residues. Germline assignment: CDR1 DFQATT and CDR2 SNEGSKA (reference sequence). Deletions cut 6 bases from V and 6 bases from J, with 20 bases between. In DNA, the CDR3 is TGCAGTGCCACCAGGCTAACCCCCAACGCTGAAGCTTTCTTT. This codes for CSATRLTPNAEAFF.

This clonotype was seen only a few times. The chain recombines TRBV12-3 or TRBV12-4 with TRBJ2-7; 10 positions agree with TRBD1. The CDR3 is 15 amino acids. V was clipped by 3 bases and J by 2 bases; unmatched bases: 4. In nucleotides, the CDR3 is TGTGCCAGCAGTTTGACAGGGGGCGTTCCCTACGAGCAGTACTTC. It encodes CASSLTGGVPYEQYF.

This clonotype was seen a few times. The CDR3 DNA follows: TGTGCCAGCTCACCACTCCCAGGGGACAGGAGGTACGAGCAGTACTTC. Encoded protein: CASSPLPGDRRYEQYF. This rearrangement joins TRBV18 to TRBJ2-7, with TRBD1 identical over 8 bases. Germline assignment: CDR1 KGHSH and CDR2 LQKENI. This CDR3 has 16 residues. The V segment lost 1 base and the J segment 4 bases; nucleotides outside the gene matches: 9. Together with reference TRBV18 and TRBJ2-7, the CDR3 gives the full variable domain: NAGVMQNPRHLVRRRGQEARLRCSPMKGHSHVYWYRQLPEEGLKFMVYLQKENIIDESGMPKERFSAEFPKEGPSILRIQQVVRGDSAAYFCASSPLPGDRRYEQYFGPGTRLTVT.

The gene calls are TRBV29-1 and TRBJ2-1; TRBD1 might be the D (6 bases). Trimming took off 2 bases at V and 8 bases at J, with 10 bases between the two ends. The CDR3 covers 12 residues. Germline assignment: CDR1 SQVTM and CDR2 ANQGSEA. The CDR3 loop is CSVEWGHYEQFF. In DNA, the CDR3 is TGCAGCGTTGAATGGGGACATTATGAGCAGTTCTTC.

Comment on this clonotype: At one end, the junction sequence differs from germline, possibly due to a read error. This chain joins TRBV6-1 and TRBJ2-7; D not certain. The CDR3 has 11 residues. The germline V gene encodes CDR1 MNHNS and CDR2 SASEGT. CDR3 nucleotide sequence: TGTGCCAGCAGTGAGGGTATCGAGCAGTCCTTC. Translation gives CASSEGIEQSF.

This clonotype was counted between two and nine times. The J gene is TRBJ2-2, the V gene TRBV5-1; TRBD1 agrees at 10 bases. The V segment lost 4 bases and the J segment 5 bases; nucleotides outside the gene matches: 5. From germline, CDR1 is SGHRS and CDR2 YFSETQ. The CDR3 length is 15 residues. The DNA for the CDR3 is TGCGCCAGCAGCCGGGACAGGGGAATAACCGGGGAGCTGTTTTTT. The encoded protein is CASSRDRGITGELFF. The full variable domain, its missing parts supplied by reference TRBV5-1 and TRBJ2-2, is KAGVTQTPRYLIKTRGQQVTLSCSPISGHRSVSWYQQTPGQGLQFLFEYFSETQRNKGNFPGRFSGRQFSNSRSEMNVSTLELGDSALYLCASSRDRGITGELFFGEGSRLTVL.

Note on this clonotype: Possible read error: a much larger clone is one base away. The V call is TRBV3-1, the J call TRBJ1-2; D is unclear. Trimming stripped 7 bases from V and 7 bases from J, with 13 bases between. The germline CDR1 and CDR2 sequences are LGHDT and YNNKEL (reference sequence). The CDR3 spans 12 residues. The CDR3 protein is CASNQIGGGYTF. The CDR3 region has the DNA TGTGCCAGCAACCAGATCGGAGGTGGCTACACCTTC.

At least ten counts were recorded for this clonotype. The chain has TRBV15 and TRBJ2-7; TRBD1 aligns across 7 bases. The CDR3 has 15 residues. Looked up from germline, CDR1 is LNHNV and CDR2 is YYDKDF (reference sequence). Trimming took 5 bases from V and 2 from J; bases not matched to a gene: 9. Written as DNA, the CDR3 is TGTGCCACCAGCGTGCAGGGACAGCCTCCCTACGAGCAGTACTTC. This sequence encodes CATSVQGQPPYEQYF.

There are many counts of this clonotype. V and J are TRBV7-8 and TRBJ2-7; D might be TRBD1 (6 bases). Germline CDR1 reads SGHVS; CDR2 reads FQNEAQ. Deletions cut 5 bases from V and 4 bases from J, with 21 bases between. CDR3 length equals 16 residues. The CDR3 sequence: CASSPSGSGQDYEQYF. The CDR3 DNA reads as TGTGCCAGCAGCCCTTCGGGGTCGGGACAAGATTACGAGCAGTACTTC.

Only one count was recorded for this clonotype. This may stem from a read error, because a much larger clone lies one nucleotide away. The chain couples TRBV30 to TRBJ1-1; unclear D gene. Germline assignment: CDR1 GTSNPN and CDR2 SVGIG (reference sequence). Trimming removed 2 bases from V and 0 bases from J, with 16 bases in between. The CDR3 has 16 residues. CDR3 sequence reads: CAWSIDLGELNTEAFF. In nucleotides, the CDR3 is TGTGCCTGGAGTATAGACCTCGGGGAATTGAACACTGAAGCTTTCTTT.

This clonotype was counted ten times or more. V and J are TRBV30 and TRBJ1-1; D gene ambiguous. Germline V gene lookup returns CDR1 GTSNPN and CDR2 SVGIG (reference sequence). The V and J ends lost 0 bases and 3 bases respectively, with 8 bases between them. The CDR3 loop spans 13 amino acids. CDR3: CAWSVRADTEAFF. The CDR3 nucleotides read TGTGCCTGGAGTGTTCGGGCTGACACTGAAGCTTTCTTT.

In its sample, this clonotype was seen a few times. The J gene is TRBJ1-4, the V gene TRBV6-1; a possible D gene is TRBD1 (5 bases). The germline V gene encodes CDR1 MNHNS and CDR2 SASEGT. The CDR3 contains 16 residues. V lost 5 bases to trimming and J lost 0 bases, with 13 bases between them. The CDR3 spells CASSLIQGATNEKLFF. In nucleotides, the CDR3 is TGTGCCAGCAGTTTAATCCAGGGTGCAACTAATGAAAAACTGTTTTTT.

The table lists this clonotype with many counts. The rearrangement uses TRBV7-9 and TRBJ1-2; D remains unclear. V was shortened by 3 bases and J by 1 base, with 9 bases between the two germline ends. The CDR3 contains 14 residues. Germline assignment: CDR1 SEHNR and CDR2 FQNEAQ (reference sequence). The CDR3 DNA sequence: TGTGCCAGCAGCTTCGGACCGCTTAACTATGGCTACACCTTC. It encodes CASSFGPLNYGYTF.

In this sample, this clonotype turned up many times. The V gene is TRBV12-3 or TRBV12-4, the J gene TRBJ1-2, with D unresolved. The CDR3 spans 12 residues. Trimming stripped 3 bases from V and 6 bases from J, with 8 bases between. CDR3 DNA: TGTGCCAGCAGTTTGTGGGAGGATGGCTACACCTTC. Its translation is CASSLWEDGYTF.

The chain uses TRBV3-1 and TRBJ2-5, with 11 bases fitting TRBD2. In germline, CDR1 is LGHDT, CDR2 YNNKEL (reference sequence). The V segment lost 6 bases and the J segment 5 bases; nucleotides outside the gene matches: 14. CDR3 length equals 17 residues. The CDR3 bases are TGTGCCAGCAGTGCGGCACCCCTAGCGGGAGGAATGGAGACCCAGTACTTC. This translates into CASSAAPLAGGMETQYF.

This clonotype was seen at least ten times. The V gene is TRBV7-9, the J gene TRBJ2-1; 9 positions match TRBD1. This CDR3 is 14 amino acids long. CDR1 is SEHNR, CDR2 FQNEAQ, per germline (reference sequence). V shed 4 bases, J shed 6 bases, and the junction held 4 bases outside the gene matches. The CDR3 nucleotides read TGTGCCAGCAGCTGGGACAGGGAGATCAATGAGCAGTTCTTC. It is translated as CASSWDREINEQFF.

The chain has TRBV20-1 and TRBJ2-7; 11 bases are a match to TRBD2. Germline V gives CDR1 DFQATT, CDR2 SNEGSKA (reference sequence). With 5 bases clipped from V and 4 bases from J, the junction kept 7 bases outside the gene matches. The CDR3 covers 14 residues. This CDR3 reads CSADSGRAGYEQYF. The CDR3 bases are TGCAGTGCTGATAGCGGGAGGGCTGGGTACGAGCAGTACTTC.

At least ten counts were recorded for this clonotype. The V and J genes are TRBV7-9 and TRBJ2-1; TRBD2 matches at 14 bases. The V gene's germline CDR1 is SEHNR and CDR2 FQNEAQ (reference sequence). After removal of 3 bases from V and 0 bases from J, the junction contained 10 bases not matched to a gene. The CDR3 has 20 residues. DNA of the CDR3: TGTGCCAGCAGCTTCGGGGGGACTAGCGGGAGTACGAGCTCCTACAATGAGCAGTTCTTC. Its translation is CASSFGGTSGSTSSYNEQFF.

The chain links TRBV5-8 to TRBJ1-5; 9 nucleotides agree with TRBD1. The germline CDR1 and CDR2 sequences are SGHTS and YDEGEE. The CDR3 is 15 amino acids. J lost 5 bases, V lost 1 base, and 4 bases had no gene match. The CDR3 nucleotides read TGTGCCAGCAGCTTGTTCTGGACAGGGGATCAGCCCCAGCATTTT. Its protein is CASSLFWTGDQPQHF.

The chain combines TRBV10-3 with TRBJ2-7; 9 bases match TRBD2. Germline V gene lookup returns CDR1 ENHRY and CDR2 SYGVKD. The CDR3 loop spans 14 amino acids. With V trimmed by 4 bases and J by 4 bases, 5 bases remained unmatched. As DNA, the CDR3 is TGTGCCATCAGTGTGGGGACTAGCTGGTACGAGCAGTACTTC. Residues: CAISVGTSWYEQYF.

Concerning this clonotype: Its ends do not fully match the called genes, so a read error is possible. This sequence joins TRBV7-6 and TRBJ1-1, with unresolved D. The CDR3 is 17 amino acids. Germline V gene sequence: CDR1 SGHVS, CDR2 FNYEAQ. CDR3 sequence (DNA): TGTGCCAGCAGCTTCCCCTCGGACGGAAGTCTGAACGCTGAAGCTTTCTTT. It specifies CASSFPSDGSLNAEAFF.

There are many counts of this clonotype. This chain joins TRBV7-8 and TRBJ2-1, with 7 bases identical to TRBD1. J was trimmed by 4 bases and V by 5 bases; bases with no gene match: 11. This CDR3 has 16 amino acids. The V gene's germline CDR1 is SGHVS and CDR2 FQNEAQ. The CDR3 nucleotides are TGTGCCAGCAGCCGGACAGGAGCCGACCCTTACAATGAGCAGTTCTTC. It specifies CASSRTGADPYNEQFF.

The chain uses TRBV19 and TRBJ2-3, with 7 bases lining up with TRBD2. The CDR3 extends over 15 amino acids. CDR1 LNHDA and CDR2 SQIVND come from the germline V gene (reference sequence). V dropped 3 bases and J dropped 4; count of bases not matched to a gene: 7. The CDR3 loop reads CASSIASGVADTQYF. For the CDR3, the DNA is TGTGCCAGTAGTATCGCCAGCGGGGTAGCAGATACGCAGTATTTT.

This clonotype was picked up a small number of times. The chain carries TRBV10-2 and TRBJ1-1, with a tentative D call TRBD1 (5 bases). This CDR3 contains 14 residues. Germline V lookup: CDR1 WSHSY, CDR2 SAAADI. Trimming removed 3 bases from V and 1 base from J, with 9 bases in between. CDR3 nucleotides: TGCGCCAGCAGTGACAGGGCTCGGAACACTGAAGCTTTCTTT. Protein sequence: CASSDRARNTEAFF.

J is TRBJ2-3 and V is TRBV10-2, with 8 positions matching TRBD2. This CDR3 contains 16 residues. Germline V lookup: CDR1 WSHSY, CDR2 SAAADI. The V gene end was trimmed by 1 base and the J gene end by 0 bases; junction bases not matched to a gene: 3. CDR3 residues: CASSELASGSTDTQYF. The CDR3, as DNA: TGCGCCAGCAGTGAGTTGGCTAGCGGGAGCACAGATACGCAGTATTTT.

The gene calls are TRBV20-1 and TRBJ1-4; D is perhaps TRBD1 (5 bases). The CDR3 extends over 13 amino acids. Trimming pared 0 bases from V and 7 bases from J, leaving 9 bases between. Germline V gene lookup returns CDR1 DFQATT and CDR2 SNEGSKA (reference sequence). The CDR3 DNA reads TGCAGTGCTAGAGAGGGGGGGGGTGAAAAACTGTTTTTT. Its protein is CSAREGGGEKLFF.

This clonotype came up many times. The rearrangement links TRBV5-1 to TRBJ1-2, with D unresolved. The CDR3 runs 14 residues. V was clipped by 0 bases and J by 4 bases, with 10 bases between them. From germline, CDR1 is SGHRS and CDR2 YFSETQ. CDR3 loop: CASSLGAQGYGYTF. DNA of the CDR3: TGCGCCAGCAGCTTGGGCGCTCAAGGCTATGGCTACACCTTC.

V usage is TRBV7-9 and J usage is TRBJ2-7, with unresolved D. CDR1 and CDR2 from the germline V gene are SEHNR and FQNEAQ (reference sequence). The CDR3 runs to 12 residues. Trimming shortened V by 8 bases and J by 5 bases, and 13 bases separated the two germline ends. CDR3 coding DNA: TGTGCCAGCGTGGACCCTGCCGACGAGCAGTACTTC. Its protein product is CASVDPADEQYF.